The 15 T cell receptor beta chains given below trace back to one sample, sequenced in a study of blood T cell repertoires in COVID-19. Assay: immunoSEQ multiplex PCR; the TCRdb copy retains only in-frame clones and omits some. The sample carries about 180,000 clones, approximately 89% recorded once. The sequenced sample was PBMCs or T cells enriched from blood (not recorded which). Every receptor here comes from a man in his forties who had recovered from COVID-19.

The chain combines TRBV5-1 with TRBJ2-7; tentatively, D is TRBD1 (5 bases). V lost 3 bases and J lost 1, with 20 bases in between. The CDR3 totals 17 residues. Looked up from germline, CDR1 is SGHRS and CDR2 is YFSETQ. The CDR3 spells CASSSNRPGFRSYEQYF. CDR3 DNA sequence: TGCGCCAGCAGCTCCAATCGACCAGGGTTTAGGTCCTACGAGCAGTACTTC.

This clone was picked up one time. J is TRBJ2-1 and V is TRBV2; 11 bases match TRBD2. The CDR3 extends over 16 amino acids. Looked up from germline, CDR1 is SNHLY and CDR2 is FYNNEI. V lost 8 bases, J lost 6 bases, and 12 bases stayed unmatched. In nucleotides, the CDR3 is TGTGCCAGCGACTCGCGGGCTAGCGGGGGGATCAATGAGCAGTTCTTC. Residues: CASDSRASGGINEQFF.

The V and J genes are TRBV12-5 and TRBJ2-5; D ambiguous. CDR3 length equals 15 residues. CDR1 is LGHNT, CDR2 FRNRAP, per germline. The V end was cut by 6 bases, the J end by 2 bases, with 16 bases between. The DNA of the CDR3 is TGTGCTAGTGGCCTCGGTGGTTATGGTCAAGAGACCCAGTACTTC. Encoded protein: CASGLGGYGQETQYF.

The genes are TRBV4-1 and TRBJ1-3; D not certain. CDR3 length: 13 residues. V was clipped by 4 bases and J by 3 bases, with 7 bases between them. The germline V gene encodes CDR1 MGHRA and CDR2 YSYEKL. The CDR3 DNA is TGCGCCAGCAGCCCCGAGGTTGGAAACACCATATATTTT. Its protein product is CASSPEVGNTIYF.

This rearrangement joins TRBV27 to TRBJ1-2; no clear D gene. The germline CDR1 and CDR2 sequences are MNHEY and SMNVEV (reference sequence). The V end was cut by 9 bases, the J end by 8 bases, with 7 bases between. This CDR3 comprises 9 residues. CDR3 region: CASPRGYTF. CDR3 bases: TGTGCCAGTCCGAGAGGCTACACCTTC.

V is TRBV11-2 and J is TRBJ1-1; 7 bases are a match to TRBD1. The germline V gene encodes CDR1 SGHAT and CDR2 FQNNGV. With V trimmed by 5 bases and J by 2 bases, 20 bases remained unmatched. The CDR3 consists of 19 residues. CDR3 sequence (DNA): TGTGCCAGCAGCACAGGGCCGGGGTTGTCCCGGGACAGAAACACTGAAGCTTTCTTT. It is translated as CASSTGPGLSRDRNTEAFF.

This chain uses TRBV5-1 with TRBJ1-5, with TRBD1 identical over 7 bases. CDR1 is SGHRS and CDR2 is YFSETQ in the germline V gene. The CDR3 consists of 14 residues. With 4 bases clipped from V and 1 base from J, the junction kept 2 bases outside the gene matches. The chain's CDR3 is CASSTGESNQPQHF. DNA for the CDR3: TGCGCCAGCAGCACAGGGGAGAGCAATCAGCCCCAGCATTTT.

This sequence joins TRBV18 and TRBJ2-1; D possibly corresponds to TRBD2 (6 bases). CDR1 and CDR2 from the germline V gene are KGHSH and LQKENI. CDR3 length: 17 amino acids. V lost 0 bases, J lost 0 bases, and 12 bases lay in between. CDR3 residues: CASSPPKGLSSYNEQFF. Written as DNA, the CDR3 is TGTGCCAGCTCACCACCGAAGGGACTGAGCTCCTACAATGAGCAGTTCTTC. Combining the CDR3 with reference TRBV18 and TRBJ2-1 gives the whole variable domain NAGVMQNPRHLVRRRGQEARLRCSPMKGHSHVYWYRQLPEEGLKFMVYLQKENIIDESGMPKERFSAEFPKEGPSILRIQQVVRGDSAAYFCASSPPKGLSSYNEQFFGPGTRLTVL.

The chain combines TRBV5-1 with TRBJ1-1; 7 positions agree with TRBD1. With 4 bases clipped from V and 4 bases from J, the junction kept 13 bases outside the gene matches. CDR1 and CDR2 (germline): SGHRS, YFSETQ. This CDR3 region has 16 residues. The CDR3 DNA reads as TGCGCCAGCAGCAGCAGCCCTACAGGGGTCGGCACTGAAGCTTTCTTT. This translates into CASSSSPTGVGTEAFF. The variable domain in full, completed from reference TRBV5-1 and TRBJ1-1, reads KAGVTQTPRYLIKTRGQQVTLSCSPISGHRSVSWYQQTPGQGLQFLFEYFSETQRNKGNFPGRFSGRQFSNSRSEMNVSTLELGDSALYLCASSSSPTGVGTEAFFGQGTRLTVV.

This chain connects TRBV19 to TRBJ1-1; TRBD1 matches 7 bases. The length of the CDR3 is 15 residues. V dropped 8 bases and J dropped 2; count of bases not matched to a gene: 11. The V gene's germline CDR1 is LNHDA and CDR2 SQIVND (reference sequence). In DNA, the CDR3 is TGTGCCAGTCAGATAGGGGCAGGGGGAAACACTGAAGCTTTCTTT. Amino acids: CASQIGAGGNTEAFF. Looking up the rest from reference TRBV19 and TRBJ1-1 gives the full variable domain: DGGITQSPKYLFRKEGQNVTLSCEQNLNHDAMYWYRQDPGQGLRLIYYSQIVNDFQKGDIAEGYSVSREKKESFPLTVTSAQKNPTAFYLCASQIGAGGNTEAFFGQGTRLTVV.

There are a few counts of this clone. The V and J genes are TRBV28 and TRBJ2-7; 8 bases agree with TRBD2. Germline CDR1 is MDHEN and CDR2 is SYDVKM. The CDR3 is made up of 13 amino acids. V was pared by 6 bases and J by 3 bases, with 4 bases of the junction left unmatched. CDR3 in amino acids: CASRVRGGYEQYF. The DNA of the CDR3 is TGTGCCAGCAGAGTTCGGGGGGGCTACGAGCAGTACTTC.

The J gene is TRBJ1-5, the V gene TRBV12-5; D unresolved. Germline V gene data show CDR1 as LGHNT and CDR2 as FRNRAP. The CDR3 is 14 amino acids. The V gene lost 3 bases and the J gene lost 7 bases, with 13 bases spanning the gap. The chain's CDR3 is CASGFREGSQPQHF. Written as DNA, the CDR3 is TGTGCTAGTGGTTTCCGAGAGGGTAGCCAGCCCCAGCATTTT.

V and J are TRBV2 and TRBJ1-2, with D hard to call. The germline CDR1 and CDR2 sequences are SNHLY and FYNNEI. The CDR3 is 13 residues long. V lost 7 bases and J 8 bases, leaving 17 bases between the germline ends. This CDR3 is CASIEGNPEGYTF. CDR3 in DNA: TGTGCCAGCATCGAGGGCAATCCGGAGGGCTACACCTTC.

The gene calls are TRBV27 and TRBJ1-5, with a tentative D call TRBD1 (5 bases). Germline V gene sequence: CDR1 MNHEY, CDR2 SMNVEV (reference sequence). CDR3 length: 14 residues. The V and J ends lost 4 bases and 1 base respectively, with 8 bases between them. The CDR3 spells CASSYQGSNQPQHF. CDR3 DNA sequence: TGTGCCAGCAGTTATCAGGGAAGCAATCAGCCCCAGCATTTT.

The chain has TRBV5-1 and TRBJ1-1; 7 bases line up with TRBD1. Germline lookup yields CDR1 SGHRS and CDR2 YFSETQ. V trimming: 4 bases; J trimming: 5 bases; junction bases outside the gene matches: 11. The CDR3 contains 15 residues. DNA for the CDR3: TGCGCCAGCAGCATAGTACAGGGGAAAGGGACTGAAGCTTTCTTT. Residues: CASSIVQGKGTEAFF.